One T cell receptor (beta chain) is described in this entry. Its specificity is unknown. Sequencing used immunoSEQ multiplex PCR; TCRdb keeps in-frame clones, though not all of them. The table includes fewer than 13,000 clones, 70% to 85% detected once. This sample stems from a study of T cells in localized non-small cell lung cancer. Study-level findings and limits: Uninvolved adjacent lung showed peak T cell clonality, exceeding tumor. Because only a single region of the tumor was sequenced, heterogeneity remains possible.

Deletions cut 2 bases from V and 7 bases from J, with 17 bases between. The CDR3 length is 16 residues. Germline V lookup: CDR1 MNHNS, CDR2 SASEGT. This chain connects TRBV6-1 to TRBJ2-2, with a tentative D call TRBD2 (6 bases). The origin of this receptor is a male donor at least 60 years old with stage I lung adenocarcinoma. Material: peripheral blood, obtained before any cancer treatment. The CDR3 nucleotides read TGTGCCAGCAGTGAAAGGGCCGGGAAGGGAGGCGGGGAGCTGTTTTTT. It is translated as CASSERAGKGGGELFF.